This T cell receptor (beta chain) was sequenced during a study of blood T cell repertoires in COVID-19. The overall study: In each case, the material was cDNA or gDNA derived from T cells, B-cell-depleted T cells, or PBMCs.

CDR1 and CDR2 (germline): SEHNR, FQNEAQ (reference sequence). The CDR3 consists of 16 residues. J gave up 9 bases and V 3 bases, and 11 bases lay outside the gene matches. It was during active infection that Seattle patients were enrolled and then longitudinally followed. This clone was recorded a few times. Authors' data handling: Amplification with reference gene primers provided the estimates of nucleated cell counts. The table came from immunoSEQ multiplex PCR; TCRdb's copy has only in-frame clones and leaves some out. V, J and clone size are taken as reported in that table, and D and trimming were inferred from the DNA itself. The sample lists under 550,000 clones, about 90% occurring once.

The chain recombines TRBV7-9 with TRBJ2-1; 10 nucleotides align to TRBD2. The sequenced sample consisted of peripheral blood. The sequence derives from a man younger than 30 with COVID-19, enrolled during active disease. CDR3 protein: CASSLGLAGDASEQFF. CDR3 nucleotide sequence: TGTGCCAGCAGCTTGGGGCTAGCGGGAGACGCGAGTGAGCAGTTCTTC.